These T cell receptor beta chains were read from a single sample in a study of cytomegalovirus exposure and HLA in healthy donors. TCRdb's table, derived via immunoSEQ multiplex PCR, lists solely in-frame clones and lacks some. The sample records tens of thousands of clones, more than 75% being singletons. Source material: PBMCs. These TCRs come from a male donor in good health and CMV-seropositive. The CDR3 runs from the conserved cysteine through the conserved F or W. A D gene is named only where the DNA matches it firmly.

D: TRBD1
V: TRBV6-1
CDR3: CASSRDSLNTEAFF

D: TRBD1
V: TRBV28
CDR3: CASSLGTGSNQPQHF

D: TRBD2
V: TRBV6-6
CDR3: CASSPLAGGHNEQFF

D: .
V: TRBV2
CDR3: CASSEARAYEQYF

D: TRBD2
V: TRBV11-3
CDR3: CASSPGLTSGSRDEQFF

D: TRBD2
V: TRBV14
CDR3: CASSQEEGLAGVKTQYF

D: .
V: TRBV5-4
CDR3: CASSARTHQETQYF

D: TRBD1
V: TRBV27
CDR3: CASRTGATGELFF

D: .
V: TRBV30
CDR3: CAWSADSNQPQHF

D: .
V: TRBV6-1
CDR3: CASSTGGGSTGELFF

D: TRBD1
V: TRBV2
CDR3: CASIQAGGSNQPQHF

D: TRBD1
V: TRBV19
CDR3: CASSRTGAAVTYEQYF

D: TRBD2
V: TRBV7-6
CDR3: CASSFAAGGASDTQYF

D: TRBD2
V: TRBV15
CDR3: CATSRGPAGGNTGELFF